The clone carrying this TCR beta chain is medium-sized. Other DNA sequences in this specimen translate into the identical CDR3. This specimen belongs to a study of T cell changes during pregnancy in multiple sclerosis. Only in-frame clones appear in the TCRdb table, and some are missing; sequencing was by immunoSEQ multiplex PCR. The sample carries approximately 45,000 clones, roughly 84% recorded once. The specimen comprised CD4+ T cells from peripheral blood mononuclear cells, sampled before pregnancy. This clonotype originated in a female donor with multiple sclerosis, enrolled in a pregnancy study.

This CDR3 reads CASGFGTVSGNTIYF. The CDR3 DNA follows: TGTGCTAGTGGTTTTGGGACAGTCTCTGGAAACACCATATATTTT. The J gene is TRBJ1-3, the V gene TRBV12-5; 7 positions match TRBD1. Germline-derived CDR1 and CDR2 are LGHNT and FRNRAP. The CDR3 has 15 residues. Unmatched junction bases numbered 2, after V lost 3 bases and J lost 0 bases.